This TCR beta chain derives from a study of cytomegalovirus exposure and HLA in healthy donors. General observations from the study: A few CMV-associated chains proved CMV antigen-specific in vitro. Cytomegalovirus association was assigned to approximately 160 TCR beta chains.

Generated by immunoSEQ multiplex PCR, the TCRdb table keeps only in-frame clones and is missing some. The data hold some 140,000 clones, with approximately 86% observed a single time. The CDR3 covers 16 residues. V gave up 2 bases and J gave up 0 bases, with 12 bases separating them. Germline loops: CDR1 SGHTA, CDR2 FQGTGA. About this clone itself: The antigen remains undetermined.

The V call is TRBV7-3, the J call TRBJ2-3; D may be TRBD2 (5 bases). Specimen: PBMCs. The sequence was obtained from a man between 18 and 35 years old in good health and CMV-seropositive. CDR3 nucleotide sequence: TGTGCCAGCAGCTTAGGGCTAGCCAAAAGCACAGATACGCAGTATTTT. Translating it yields CASSLGLAKSTDTQYF.